Listed below are T cell receptor beta chains from one sample, sequenced in a study of cytomegalovirus exposure and HLA in healthy donors. Produced via immunoSEQ multiplex PCR; TCRdb's table is partial and in-frame only. The data show a few hundred thousand clones, 75% seen once. Sequencing used PBMCs. These receptors were obtained from a woman aged 30 to 39 in good health and CMV-seronegative. Each CDR3 is given with its conserved first and last residue. A D gene is named only where the DNA matches it firmly. Only some rows state a clone size, as once, few, many or a class for expanded clones.

CASSVGLAGVGEQYF TGTGCCAGCAGTGTTGGACTAGCGGGAGTGGGGGAGCAGTACTTC TRBD2 TRBV6-1 - TRBJ2-7
CSAREFNTGELFF TGCAGCGCGAGGGAGTTCAACACCGGGGAGCTGTTTTTT - TRBV29-1 few TRBJ2-2
CASSPTAGQINSPLHF TGTGCCAGCAGCCCGACGGCTGGACAAATTAATTCACCCCTCCACTTT - TRBV5-4 - TRBJ1-6
CASSLSVSYNEQFF TGTGCCAGCAGCTTAAGCGTGTCCTACAATGAGCAGTTCTTC - TRBV5-6 - TRBJ2-1
CASSPQGNTEAFF TGTGCCAGCTCACCCCAGGGGAACACTGAAGCTTTCTTT - TRBV18 few TRBJ1-1
CASSQDRGWYNEQFF TGTGCCAGCAGCCAAGACAGGGGCTGGTACAATGAGCAGTTCTTC - TRBV14 - TRBJ2-1
CASSESGDYGYTF TGCGCCAGCAGTGAGTCCGGAGACTATGGCTACACCTTC - TRBV10-1 - TRBJ1-2
CASSETDRLSYGYTF TGTGCCAGCAGTGAAACAGACAGGTTGTCGTACGGCTACACCTTC - TRBV6-1 once TRBJ1-2
CASSFTPGQPNTYGYSF TGTGCCAGCAGCTTTACCCCGGGACAGCCCAACACCTATGGCTACTCCTTC TRBD1 TRBV11-2 - TRBJ1-2
CASMGPVTGELFF TGTGCCAGCATGGGCCCCGTCACCGGGGAGCTGTTTTTT - TRBV9 - TRBJ2-2
CSVLTGDLNQPQHF TGCAGCGTTCTGACAGGTGACCTTAATCAGCCCCAGCATTTT - TRBV29-1 - TRBJ1-5
CASSPPLLLAGDPNTGELFF TGTGCCAGTAGTCCACCGTTATTGCTAGCGGGGGACCCGAACACCGGGGAGCTGTTTTTT TRBD2 TRBV19 - TRBJ2-2
CASSQGGTTWETQYF TGTGCCAGCAGCCAAGGCGGGACTACGTGGGAGACCCAGTACTTC TRBD2 TRBV4-2 - TRBJ2-5
CARSLLNRGPYEAFF TGTGCCAGAAGCTTGTTAAACAGGGGCCCGTATGAAGCTTTCTTT TRBD1 TRBV5-3 - TRBJ1-1